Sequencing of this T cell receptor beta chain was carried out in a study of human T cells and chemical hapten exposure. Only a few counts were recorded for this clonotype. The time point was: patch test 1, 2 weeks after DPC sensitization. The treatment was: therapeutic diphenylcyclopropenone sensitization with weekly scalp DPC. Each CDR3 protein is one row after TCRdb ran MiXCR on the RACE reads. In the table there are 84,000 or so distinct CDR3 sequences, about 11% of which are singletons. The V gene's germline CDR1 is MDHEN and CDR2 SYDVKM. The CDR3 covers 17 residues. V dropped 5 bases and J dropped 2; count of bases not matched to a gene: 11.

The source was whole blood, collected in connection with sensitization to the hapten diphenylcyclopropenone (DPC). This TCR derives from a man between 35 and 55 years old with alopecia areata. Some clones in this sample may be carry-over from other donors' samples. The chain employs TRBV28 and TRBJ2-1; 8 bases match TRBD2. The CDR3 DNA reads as TGTGCCAGCAGTACCTTTCGGAGCGGGAGACCCTACAATGAGCAGTTCTTC. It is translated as CASSTFRSGRPYNEQFF.